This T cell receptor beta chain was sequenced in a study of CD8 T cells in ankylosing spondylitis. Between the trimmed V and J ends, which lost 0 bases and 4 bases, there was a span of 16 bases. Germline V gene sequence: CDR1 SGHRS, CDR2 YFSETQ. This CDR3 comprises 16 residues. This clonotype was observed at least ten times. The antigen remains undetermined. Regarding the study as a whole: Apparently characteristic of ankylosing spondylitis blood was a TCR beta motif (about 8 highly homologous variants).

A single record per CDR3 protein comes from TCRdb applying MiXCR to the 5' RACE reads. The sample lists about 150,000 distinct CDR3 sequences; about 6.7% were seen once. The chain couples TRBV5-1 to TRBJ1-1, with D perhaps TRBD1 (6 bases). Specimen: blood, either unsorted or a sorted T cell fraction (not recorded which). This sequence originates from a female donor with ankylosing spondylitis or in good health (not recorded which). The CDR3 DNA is TGCGCCAGCAGCTTGGCCGGGGGGGCAAGTGGCACTGAAGCTTTCTTT. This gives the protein CASSLAGGASGTEAFF. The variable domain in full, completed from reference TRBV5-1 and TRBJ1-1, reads KAGVTQTPRYLIKTRGQQVTLSCSPISGHRSVSWYQQTPGQGLQFLFEYFSETQRNKGNFPGRFSGRQFSNSRSEMNVSTLELGDSALYLCASSLAGGASGTEAFFGQGTRLTVV.